This TCR beta chain was identified during a study of HIV-infected patients and healthy controls. The trim removed 4 bases at V and 1 base at J, leaving 6 bases unmatched. The CDR3 runs to 15 residues. Germline V gene data show CDR1 as SQVTM and CDR2 as ANQGSEA. One entry per CDR3 protein results from TCRdb running MiXCR on the 5' RACE reads. Of 18,000 or so distinct CDR3 sequences listed, about 16% are singletons. The chain carries TRBV29-1 and TRBJ2-3, with 9 positions matching TRBD2. The sequenced sample was CD8+ T cells from blood. The sequence was collected from a human donor in good health. The DNA for the CDR3 is TGCAGCGTTGTCACTAGCGGGTATGGCACAGATACGCAGTATTTT. Amino acids: CSVVTSGYGTDTQYF.